This entry lists 23 T cell receptor beta chains sequenced from one sample in a study of naive and memory T cell subsets. Study results and caveats: Especially in CD8 cells, naive repertoires contained a few larger clonotypes, possibly CD45RA-re-expressing memory cells.

Antigens of these TCRs are unknown. Both TRBC1 and TRBC2 were covered by a beta constant-region primer of two equimolar oligonucleotides. Four rounds of PCR amplified the ligated cDNA using nested alpha and beta constant-region primers plus SP2. TCRdb reanalysed the UMI-ligation and nested PCR reads using MiXCR and keeps one entry per CDR3 protein. The sample includes more than 95,000 distinct CDR3 sequences, roughly 15% of them seen just once. Material for sequencing was naive CD8+ T cells from blood. The source of these receptors is a human donor in good health.

The CDR3: CASSEGQAQETQYF. CDR3 bases: TGTGCCAGCAGTGAGGGTCAAGCCCAAGAGACCCAGTACTTC. The genes are TRBV2 and TRBJ2-5; D is ambiguous. Trimming left V 3 bases short and J 1 base short, with 9 bases between. Germline CDR1 and CDR2: SNHLY and FYNNEI. This CDR3 region has 14 residues.

This clonotype was seen more than once but under ten times. V gene TRBV9 combines with J gene TRBJ2-3; D call uncertain. The V end was cut by 4 bases, the J end by 4 bases, with 16 bases between. CDR3 size: 15 residues. Looked up from germline, CDR1 is SGDLS and CDR2 is YYNGEE. The CDR3 is CASSLSTEWPDTQYF. CDR3 DNA: TGTGCCAGCAGCCTCTCGACGGAATGGCCAGATACGCAGTATTTT.

This clonotype was seen a single time. V usage is TRBV7-9 and J usage is TRBJ2-5, with a possible D match to TRBD1 (5 bases). Trimming left V 6 bases short and J 0 bases short, with 17 bases between. This CDR3 spans 16 amino acids. Germline-derived CDR1 and CDR2 are SEHNR and FQNEAQ (reference sequence). The CDR3 is CASRGPPDRHQETQYF. Written as DNA, the CDR3 is TGTGCCAGCAGGGGGCCCCCAGATCGCCACCAAGAGACCCAGTACTTC.

This sequence joins TRBV7-9 and TRBJ2-7, with unresolved D. CDR1 is SEHNR and CDR2 is FQNEAQ in the germline V gene (reference sequence). The V end was cut by 6 bases, the J end by 4 bases, with 19 bases between. The CDR3 consists of 15 residues. CDR3 nucleotide sequence: TGTGCCAGCAGTCTTGCACGAGGAAGCCCTTACGAGCAGTACTTC. It yields the protein CASSLARGSPYEQYF.

This clonotype has only a few counts. The chain carries TRBV12-3 or TRBV12-4 and TRBJ2-2; 8 nucleotides align to TRBD2. Trimming cost V 6 bases and J 6 bases; bases outside gene matches: 12. CDR3 length: 16 residues. The CDR3 protein is CASSLPSGSRAGELFF. For the CDR3, the DNA is TGTGCCAGCAGCCTTCCAAGCGGGAGCCGGGCCGGGGAGCTGTTTTTT.

This clonotype was seen ten or more times. The V and J genes are TRBV4-3 and TRBJ2-7; the D gene is possibly TRBD2 (5 bases). The V and J ends lost 0 bases and 6 bases respectively, with 12 bases between them. Germline CDR1 LGHNA, CDR2 YSLEER. The CDR3 spans 14 residues. This CDR3 is CASSQDWRVGEQYF. The CDR3 region has the DNA TGCGCCAGCAGCCAAGATTGGCGGGTCGGCGAGCAGTACTTC.

This clonotype was counted between two and nine times. The chain employs TRBV12-3 or TRBV12-4 and TRBJ2-3; D is unclear. Trimming took 3 bases from V and 7 from J, leaving 5 bases between them. The CDR3 is 11 amino acids. The CDR3 region has the DNA TGTGCCAGCAGTTTCCGGCATACGCAGTATTTT. It is translated as CASSFRHTQYF.

The chain combines TRBV5-1 with TRBJ1-4, with a weak D call TRBD1 (6 bases). The CDR3 extends over 16 amino acids. The V end was cut by 3 bases, the J end by 5 bases, with 17 bases between. The V gene's germline CDR1 is SGHRS and CDR2 YFSETQ. The CDR3 DNA reads as TGCGCCAGCAGCTCAACCGAGGGACAATCAAATGAAAAACTGTTTTTT. It specifies CASSSTEGQSNEKLFF.

This clonotype showed up just a few times. The rearrangement joins TRBV30 to TRBJ1-1, with D possibly being TRBD1 (5 bases). The germline V and J ends were trimmed by 2 bases and 7 bases, with 11 bases remaining between them. The CDR3 runs to 12 residues. Germline CDR1 is GTSNPN and CDR2 is SVGIG (reference sequence). The CDR3 DNA follows: TGTGCCTGGAGTATGGGCGGGGGTGAAGCTTTCTTT. Translating it yields CAWSMGGGEAFF.

This clonotype was seen a handful of times. V usage is TRBV20-1 and J usage is TRBJ1-1; a weak D match, TRBD1 (5 bases). The germline V gene encodes CDR1 DFQATT and CDR2 SNEGSKA (reference sequence). The CDR3 totals 12 residues. Trimming took off 3 bases at V and 5 bases at J, with 10 bases between the two ends. Here the CDR3 reads CSARGVETEAFF. The CDR3 nucleotides are TGCAGTGCTAGGGGGGTAGAAACTGAAGCTTTCTTT.

This clonotype was counted between two and nine times. V gene TRBV6-2 or TRBV6-3 combines with J gene TRBJ2-4; TRBD2 agrees at 8 bases. CDR3 length: 15 residues. Germline V gives CDR1 MNHEY, CDR2 SVGEGT. V lost 6 bases and J lost 9; bases outside the gene matches: 13. In DNA, the CDR3 is TGTGCCAGCAGCCACGGACTAGCTGGGTCGATCATTCAGTACTTC. It yields the protein CASSHGLAGSIIQYF.

This clonotype was recorded many times. The CDR3 bases are TGCAGTGCTAGAGAGGTCCAAAAAGATAGGTTGAATGAGCAGTTCTTC. It codes for CSAREVQKDRLNEQFF. V is TRBV20-1 and J is TRBJ2-1; D call uncertain. The germline V gene has CDR1 DFQATT and CDR2 SNEGSKA (reference sequence). V shed 0 bases and J shed 7 bases, with 19 bases lying between them. This CDR3 is 16 amino acids long.

The chain links TRBV28 to TRBJ2-7; either TRBD1 or TRBD2 may supply D (7 bases each). The V gene lost 6 bases and the J gene lost 1 base, with 16 bases spanning the gap. CDR3 length: 15 residues. The germline V gene has CDR1 MDHEN and CDR2 SYDVKM. CDR3 nucleotides: TGTGCCAGCAGGTTAAACAGGGGAGGGTCCTACGAGCAGTACTTC. This gives the protein CASRLNRGGSYEQYF.

The rearrangement joins TRBV2 to TRBJ2-7; D is undetermined. The V and J ends lost 7 bases and 6 bases respectively, with 7 bases between them. The CDR3 is made up of 10 amino acids. Per the germline V gene, CDR1 is SNHLY and CDR2 is FYNNEI. In DNA form, the CDR3 reads TGTGCCAGCAATACGGGCGAGCAGTACTTC. Encoded protein: CASNTGEQYF.

The chain joins TRBV12-3 or TRBV12-4 to TRBJ1-1, with D possibly TRBD1 on 5 matching bases. This CDR3 region has 15 residues. V dropped 3 bases and J dropped 6 bases, with 17 bases sitting between them. The CDR3, as DNA: TGTGCCAGCAGTTTCCCCCGGGGGAATGACCCTGAAGCTTTCTTT. Its translation is CASSFPRGNDPEAFF.

This clonotype was counted only a few times. This chain connects TRBV7-9 to TRBJ1-1, with D tentatively TRBD1 (6 bases). CDR1 and CDR2 from the germline V gene are SEHNR and FQNEAQ (reference sequence). V was cut by 7 bases and J by 5 bases, with 11 bases left in between. This CDR3 region has 12 residues. DNA of the CDR3: TGTGCCAGCAACAGGGTTCGTACTGAAGCTTTCTTT. Protein: CASNRVRTEAFF.

The chain joins TRBV11-2 to TRBJ2-1; D not resolved. Trimming removed 5 bases at V and 5 bases at J, with 19 bases between. The CDR3 totals 16 residues. Germline V lookup: CDR1 SGHAT, CDR2 FQNNGV. The CDR3 here is CASSQRGLGRHNEQFF. The CDR3 DNA reads TGTGCCAGCAGCCAACGTGGGTTGGGCAGACACAATGAGCAGTTCTTC.

A few counts support this clonotype. The genes are TRBV27 and TRBJ2-3; no clear D. Trimming shortened V by 6 bases and J by 7 bases, and 11 bases separated the two germline ends. Germline V gene data show CDR1 as MNHEY and CDR2 as SMNVEV (reference sequence). The CDR3 has 12 residues. The CDR3 DNA sequence: TGTGCCAGCAGCCCCGATGATAATACGCAGTATTTT. As protein: CASSPDDNTQYF.

There are a few counts of this clonotype. CDR3 protein: CASSAGEQYF. In DNA form, the CDR3 reads TGTGCCAGCAGTGCCGGCGAGCAGTACTTC. V usage is TRBV25-1 and J usage is TRBJ2-7; D is unclear. Germline assignment: CDR1 MGHDK and CDR2 SYGVNS. The V gene lost 4 bases and the J gene lost 6 bases, with 4 bases spanning the gap. The CDR3 covers 10 residues.

This clonotype was picked up a small number of times. The chain links TRBV27 to TRBJ2-7; a weak D match, TRBD1 (6 bases). V was cut by 7 bases and J by 6 bases, with 19 bases left in between. The CDR3 is 14 residues long. CDR1 and CDR2 (germline): MNHEY, SMNVEV (reference sequence). The CDR3 protein is CASTLGDKQGEQYF. CDR3 sequence (DNA): TGTGCCAGCACCCTGGGGGACAAGCAAGGCGAGCAGTACTTC.

The chain couples TRBV9 to TRBJ2-5; no firm D call. Germline V gene data show CDR1 as SGDLS and CDR2 as YYNGEE. V lost 3 bases to trimming and J lost 4 bases, with 10 bases between them. This CDR3 is built from 13 residues. Here the CDR3 DNA reads TGTGCCAGCAGCGCGGGCGGCCGAGAGACCCAGTACTTC. Translation: CASSAGGRETQYF. The entire variable domain, with the rest obtained from reference TRBV9 and TRBJ2-5, is as follows: DSGVTQTPKHLITATGQRVTLRCSPRSGDLSVYWYQQSLDQGLQFLIQYYNGEERAKGNILERFSAQQFPDLHSELNLSSLELGDSALYFCASSAGGRETQYFGPGTRLLVL.

This clonotype has at least ten counts. V is TRBV20-1 and J is TRBJ2-5; D is undetermined. Trimming shortened V by 2 bases and J by 5 bases, and 18 bases separated the two germline ends. Germline lookup yields CDR1 DFQATT and CDR2 SNEGSKA (reference sequence). This CDR3 is 15 amino acids long. CDR3 protein: CSARPRHQPIETQYF. CDR3 bases: TGCAGTGCTAGACCTAGACACCAGCCCATTGAGACCCAGTACTTC.

This clonotype has more than one count but fewer than ten. The chain is built from TRBV25-1 and TRBJ2-3; TRBD1 matches at 7 bases. The CDR3 has 14 amino acids. Per the germline V gene, CDR1 is MGHDK and CDR2 is SYGVNS. The J segment lost 2 bases and the V segment lost 4 bases, leaving 3 bases of the junction unmatched. CDR3 protein: CASSVDRATDTQYF. The DNA of the CDR3 is TGTGCCAGCAGTGTCGACAGGGCCACAGATACGCAGTATTTT. Filled out from reference TRBV25-1 and TRBJ2-3, the complete variable domain reads EADIYQTPRYLVIGTGKKITLECSQTMGHDKMYWYQQDPGMELHLIHYSYGVNSTEKGDLSSESTVSRIRTEHFPLTLESARPSHTSQYLCASSVDRATDTQYFGPGTRLTVL.